This T cell receptor (beta chain) is drawn from a study of vaccination effects on CD4 cells after COVID-19. The ViraFEST assay expanded antigen-specific CD4+ T cells with viral peptide pools before sequencing. Culturing for about 10 days preceded CD4+ T cell isolation. Vaccine administered to participants consisted of two doses of either BNT162b2 or mRNA-1273. As concerns this clone: Its antigen is currently unknown.

Method: immunoSEQ multiplex PCR; TCRdb's copy keeps in-frame clones and lacks some. Seen here are roughly 27,000 clones, about 67% observed once, and the top ten hold 9% to 10%. Source: CD4+ T cells from PBMCs cultured with HCoV-NL63 spike peptides, taken after COVID-19 vaccination. This TCR was recovered from a human donor who received a COVID-19 vaccine.

In DNA, the CDR3 is TGCGCCAGCAGTTTCTCCGGCCCCGAGGTGAATGAAAAACTGTTTTTT. It codes for CASSFSGPEVNEKLFF. The chain employs TRBV5-1 and TRBJ1-4; D gene uncertain. The V gene's germline CDR1 is SGHRS and CDR2 YFSETQ. The CDR3 contains 16 residues. V dropped 5 bases and J dropped 5 bases, with 19 bases sitting between them.